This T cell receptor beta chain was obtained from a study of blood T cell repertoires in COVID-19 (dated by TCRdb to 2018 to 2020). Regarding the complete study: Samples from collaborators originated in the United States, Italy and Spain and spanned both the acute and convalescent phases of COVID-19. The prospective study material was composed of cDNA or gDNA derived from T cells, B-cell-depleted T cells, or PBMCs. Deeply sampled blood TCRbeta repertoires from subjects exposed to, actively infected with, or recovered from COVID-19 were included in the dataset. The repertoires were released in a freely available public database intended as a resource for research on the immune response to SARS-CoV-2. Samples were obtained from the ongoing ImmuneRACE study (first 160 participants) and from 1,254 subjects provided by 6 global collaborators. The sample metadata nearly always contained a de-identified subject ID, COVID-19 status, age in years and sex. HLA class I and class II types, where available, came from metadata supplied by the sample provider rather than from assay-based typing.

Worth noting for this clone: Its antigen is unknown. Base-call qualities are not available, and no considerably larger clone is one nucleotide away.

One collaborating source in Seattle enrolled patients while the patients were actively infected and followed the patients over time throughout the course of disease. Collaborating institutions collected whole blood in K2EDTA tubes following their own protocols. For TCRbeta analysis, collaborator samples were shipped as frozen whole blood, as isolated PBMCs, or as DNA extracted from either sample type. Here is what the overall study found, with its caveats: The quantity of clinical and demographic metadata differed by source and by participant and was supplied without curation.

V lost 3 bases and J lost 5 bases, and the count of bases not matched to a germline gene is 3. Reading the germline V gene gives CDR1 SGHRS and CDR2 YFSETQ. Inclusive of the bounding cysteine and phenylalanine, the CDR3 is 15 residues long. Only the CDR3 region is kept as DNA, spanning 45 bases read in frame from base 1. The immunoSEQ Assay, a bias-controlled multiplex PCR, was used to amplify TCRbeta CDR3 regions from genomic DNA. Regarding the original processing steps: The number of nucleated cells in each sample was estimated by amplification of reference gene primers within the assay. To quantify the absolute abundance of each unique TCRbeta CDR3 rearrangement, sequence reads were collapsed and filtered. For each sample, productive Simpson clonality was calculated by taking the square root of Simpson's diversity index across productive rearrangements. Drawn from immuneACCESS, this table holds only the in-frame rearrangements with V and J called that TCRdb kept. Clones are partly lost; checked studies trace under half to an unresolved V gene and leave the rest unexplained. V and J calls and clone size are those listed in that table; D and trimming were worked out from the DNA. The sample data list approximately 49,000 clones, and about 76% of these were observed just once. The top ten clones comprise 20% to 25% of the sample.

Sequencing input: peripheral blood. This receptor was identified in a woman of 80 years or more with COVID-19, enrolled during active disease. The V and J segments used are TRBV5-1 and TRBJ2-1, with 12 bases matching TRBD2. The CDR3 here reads CASSSRTSGNNEQFF. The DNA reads TGCGCCAGCAGCTCACGGACTAGCGGGAACAATGAGCAGTTCTTC.